This note documents a single T cell receptor beta chain sequence. Losses at the gene ends were 3 bases for V and 2 bases for J; bases not matched to a gene: 8. This CDR3 has 15 residues. Germline V gene lookup returns CDR1 SQVTM and CDR2 ANQGSEA. These data come from a study of OX40 agonist ivuxolimab in advanced cancers. This table comes from immunoSEQ multiplex PCR, and its TCRdb copy is limited to in-frame clones, with some not included. Of approximately 82,000 clones listed, about nine tenths are singletons. This sample comprised CD4+ or CD8+ T cells sorted from blood, obtained in a trial of the OX40 agonist ivuxolimab. This chain uses TRBV29-1 with TRBJ2-7; 9 bases line up with TRBD1. The clonotype originates from an adult with an advanced solid tumor such as melanoma, head and neck, liver or kidney cancer. CDR3 loop: CSVDIGTGFTYEQYF. As DNA, the CDR3 is TGCAGCGTTGACATAGGGACAGGGTTTACCTACGAGCAGTACTTC.